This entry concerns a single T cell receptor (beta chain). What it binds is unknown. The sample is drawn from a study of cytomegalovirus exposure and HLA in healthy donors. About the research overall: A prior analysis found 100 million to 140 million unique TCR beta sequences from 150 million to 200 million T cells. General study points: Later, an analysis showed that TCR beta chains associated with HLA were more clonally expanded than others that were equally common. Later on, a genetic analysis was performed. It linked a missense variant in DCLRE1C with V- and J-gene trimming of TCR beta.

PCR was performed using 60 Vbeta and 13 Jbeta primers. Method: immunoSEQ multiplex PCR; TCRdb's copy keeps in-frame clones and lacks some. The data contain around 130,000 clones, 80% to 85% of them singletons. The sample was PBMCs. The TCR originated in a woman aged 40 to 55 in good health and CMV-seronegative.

CDR3 protein: CASSTRETDTQYF. In nucleotides, the CDR3 is TGTGCCAGTAGTACCCGGGAAACAGATACGCAGTATTTT. This chain connects TRBV19 to TRBJ2-3; tentatively, D is TRBD2 (5 bases). This CDR3 has 13 residues. Deletions cut 4 bases from V and 3 bases from J, with 8 bases between. CDR1 LNHDA and CDR2 SQIVND come from the germline V gene (reference sequence).